Sequencing of this TCR beta chain was carried out in a study of radiation and T cells in renal cell carcinoma. This clone was detected a few times. What it binds is unknown. Broader study findings: Pretreatment tumor biopsies were lacking, so baseline clonotypes are unknown. From baseline, blood top tumor clonotypes peaked at 2 weeks post-radiation.

This sample's time point: blood 4 weeks post-SBRT, at nephrectomy. Treatment of the sample: 15 Gy SBRT to primary tumor, nephrectomy 4 weeks later. Nephrectomy followed 15 Gy stereotactic body radiation by 4 weeks. Radiation-treated patients gave blood at baseline, week 2 and week 4. The CDR3 runs 15 residues. Trimming removed 1 base from V and 6 bases from J, with 15 bases in between. Germline values: CDR1 SGHAT, CDR2 FQDESV (reference sequence). Some clones are missing from TCRdb's copy, which holds only in-frame ones; the method was immunoSEQ multiplex PCR. The sample records tens of thousands of clones, 60% to 85% being singletons.

This TCR was recovered from a man aged 55 to 70 with renal cell carcinoma. V and J are TRBV11-1 and TRBJ1-1; D unresolved. The sequencing used blood, collected from a patient whose treatment included radiotherapy and nephrectomy. The CDR3 coding sequence is TGTGCCAGCAGCTTAGAAACGCCAGACGCCTCTGAAGCTTTCTTT. Translating it yields CASSLETPDASEAFF.